These 6 T cell receptor beta chains were sequenced from one sample in a study of cytomegalovirus exposure and HLA in healthy donors. 60 Vbeta and 13 Jbeta primers were used in PCR. Data came from immunoSEQ multiplex PCR; TCRdb stores just in-frame clones and leaves some out. In the table there are 150,000 to 200,000 clones, around four fifths of which are singletons. The sequencing input was PBMCs. The receptors were sampled from a middle-aged woman in good health and CMV-seronegative.

The chain joins TRBV7-9 to TRBJ1-1; 9 positions agree with TRBD1. Unmatched junction bases numbered 13, after V lost 5 bases and J lost 3 bases. The CDR3 runs to 17 residues. CDR1 and CDR2 (germline): SEHNR, FQNEAQ (reference sequence). CDR3 DNA sequence: TGTGCCAGCAGCACCCCGACAGGGGGTCCGCTCGACACTGAAGCTTTCTTT. It encodes CASSTPTGGPLDTEAFF.

The genes are TRBV5-1 and TRBJ2-5; D gene ambiguous. Germline values: CDR1 SGHRS, CDR2 YFSETQ. V was shortened by 1 base and J by 2 bases, with 18 bases between the two germline ends. This CDR3 has 17 amino acids. The DNA for the CDR3 is TGCGCCAGCAGCTTGTCCCCGCGCGGCGTTATTCAAGAGACCCAGTACTTC. As protein: CASSLSPRGVIQETQYF.

Comments on this clone: Other nucleotide sequences in the sample specify the same CDR3. The gene calls are TRBV6-1 and TRBJ2-7, with TRBD1 matching 8 bases. V was clipped by 3 bases and J by 4 bases; unmatched bases: 5. Per germline, CDR1 MNHNS and CDR2 SASEGT. The CDR3 length is 14 residues. In DNA, the CDR3 is TGTGCCAGCAGTGATACAGGGGGTCCTTACGAGCAGTACTTC. It encodes CASSDTGGPYEQYF.

The chain links TRBV5-5 to TRBJ2-5; possibly TRBD2 for D (5 bases). The CDR3 spans 15 residues. Trimming left V 5 bases short and J 2 bases short, with 16 bases between. The germline V gene encodes CDR1 SGHKS and CDR2 YYEKEE (reference sequence). CDR3 bases: TGTGCCAGCAGAACCTTTCTTACTAGTCAAGAGACCCAGTACTTC. This encodes CASRTFLTSQETQYF.

The genes are TRBV5-1 and TRBJ2-5; TRBD2 aligns across 7 bases. The V and J ends lost 5 bases and 3 bases, in that order; junction bases with no gene match: 4. This CDR3 has 13 residues. Germline-derived CDR1 and CDR2 are SGHRS and YFSETQ. The CDR3 sequence is CASSFAGEETQYF. The CDR3 nucleotides are TGCGCCAGCAGTTTTGCGGGAGAAGAGACCCAGTACTTC.

This clone was seen just once. The germline gene is not matched at one end of the junction; a read error may be the cause. The genes are TRBV7-9 and TRBJ2-3; 10 nucleotides align to TRBD2. CDR1 and CDR2 from the germline V gene are SEHNR and FQNEAQ (reference sequence). This CDR3 comprises 17 residues. The CDR3 protein is CSSSLVAGTSGTDTQYF. The CDR3 DNA reads TGTTCCAGCAGCTTAGTGGCAGGGACTAGCGGCACAGATACGCAGTATTTT.